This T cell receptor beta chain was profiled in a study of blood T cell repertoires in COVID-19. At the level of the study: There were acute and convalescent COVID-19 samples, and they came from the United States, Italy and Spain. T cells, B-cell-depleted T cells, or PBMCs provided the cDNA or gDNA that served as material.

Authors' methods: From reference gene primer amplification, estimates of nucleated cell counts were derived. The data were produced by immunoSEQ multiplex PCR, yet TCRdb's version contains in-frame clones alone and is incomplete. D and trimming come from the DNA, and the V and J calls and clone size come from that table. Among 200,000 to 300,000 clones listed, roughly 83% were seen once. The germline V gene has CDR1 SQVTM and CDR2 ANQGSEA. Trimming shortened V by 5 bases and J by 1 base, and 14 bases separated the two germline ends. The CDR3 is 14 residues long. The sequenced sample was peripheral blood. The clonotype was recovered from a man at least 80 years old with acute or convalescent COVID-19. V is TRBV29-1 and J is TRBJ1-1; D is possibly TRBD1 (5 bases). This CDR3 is CSVKFRAENTEAFF. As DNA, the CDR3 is TGCAGCGTTAAATTCAGGGCGGAGAACACTGAAGCTTTCTTT.